This T cell receptor beta chain was obtained from a study of control samples from healthy donors and cancer patients. Libraries were prepared by immunoSEQ multiplex PCR; TCRdb keeps only in-frame clonotypes and omits some of them. The sample lists 150,000 to 200,000 clones; 90% were seen once. CDR1 LNHDA and CDR2 SQIVND come from the germline V gene (reference sequence). The length of the CDR3 is 15 residues. V lost 3 bases and J 0 bases, leaving 6 bases between the germline ends. The clonotype comes from a woman in her forties or fifties in good health. Material for sequencing was blood. This rearrangement joins TRBV19 to TRBJ2-6; D is unresolved. CDR3 in amino acids: CASSIENSGANVLTF. In nucleotides, the CDR3 is TGTGCCAGTAGTATCGAGAACTCTGGGGCCAACGTCCTGACTTTC. The entire variable domain, with the rest obtained from reference TRBV19 and TRBJ2-6, is as follows: DGGITQSPKYLFRKEGQNVTLSCEQNLNHDAMYWYRQDPGQGLRLIYYSQIVNDFQKGDIAEGYSVSREKKESFPLTVTSAQKNPTAFYLCASSIENSGANVLTFGAGSRLTVL.